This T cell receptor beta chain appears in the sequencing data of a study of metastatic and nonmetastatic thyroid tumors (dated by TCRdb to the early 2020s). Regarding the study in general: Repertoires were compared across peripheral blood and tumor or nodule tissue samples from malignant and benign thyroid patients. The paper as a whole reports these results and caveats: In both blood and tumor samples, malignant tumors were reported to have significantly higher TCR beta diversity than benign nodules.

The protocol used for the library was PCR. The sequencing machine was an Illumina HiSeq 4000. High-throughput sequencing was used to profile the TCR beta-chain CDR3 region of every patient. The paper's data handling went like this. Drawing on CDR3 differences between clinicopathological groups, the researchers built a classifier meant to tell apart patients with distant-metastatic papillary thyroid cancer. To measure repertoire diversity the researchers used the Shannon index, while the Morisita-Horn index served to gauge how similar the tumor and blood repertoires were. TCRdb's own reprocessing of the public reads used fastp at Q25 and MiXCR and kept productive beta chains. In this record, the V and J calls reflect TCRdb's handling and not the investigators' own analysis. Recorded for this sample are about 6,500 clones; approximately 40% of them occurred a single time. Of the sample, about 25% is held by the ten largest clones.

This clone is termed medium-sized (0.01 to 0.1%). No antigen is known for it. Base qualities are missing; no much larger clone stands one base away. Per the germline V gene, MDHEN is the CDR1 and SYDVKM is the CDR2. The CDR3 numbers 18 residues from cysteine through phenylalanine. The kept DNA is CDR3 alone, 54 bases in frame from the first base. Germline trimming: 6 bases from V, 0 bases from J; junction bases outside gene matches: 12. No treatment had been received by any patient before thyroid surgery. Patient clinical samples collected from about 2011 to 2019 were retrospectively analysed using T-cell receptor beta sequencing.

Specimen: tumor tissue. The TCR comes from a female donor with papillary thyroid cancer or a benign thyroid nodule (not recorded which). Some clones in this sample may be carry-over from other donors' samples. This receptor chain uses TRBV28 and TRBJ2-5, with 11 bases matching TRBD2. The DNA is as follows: TGTGCCAGCAGCACTATATCGGGACTAGCGGTTAACCAAGAGACCCAGTACTTC. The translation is CASSTISGLAVNQETQYF.